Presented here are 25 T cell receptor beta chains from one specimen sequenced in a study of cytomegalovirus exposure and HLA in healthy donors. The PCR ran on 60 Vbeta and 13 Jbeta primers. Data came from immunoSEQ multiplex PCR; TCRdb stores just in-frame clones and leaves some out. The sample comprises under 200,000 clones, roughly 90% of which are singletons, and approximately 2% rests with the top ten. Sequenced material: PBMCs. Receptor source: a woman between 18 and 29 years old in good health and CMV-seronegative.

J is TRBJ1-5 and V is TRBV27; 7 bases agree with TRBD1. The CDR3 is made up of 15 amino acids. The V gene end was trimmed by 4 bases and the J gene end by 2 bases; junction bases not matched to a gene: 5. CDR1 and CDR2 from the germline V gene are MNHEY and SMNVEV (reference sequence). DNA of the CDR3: TGTGCCAGCAGTTCATACAGGGGCGGCAATCAGCCCCAGCATTTT. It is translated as CASSSYRGGNQPQHF.

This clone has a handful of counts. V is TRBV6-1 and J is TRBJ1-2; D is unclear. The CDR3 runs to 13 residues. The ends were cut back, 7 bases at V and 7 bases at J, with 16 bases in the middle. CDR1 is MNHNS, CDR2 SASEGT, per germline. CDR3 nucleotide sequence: TGTGCCAGCAAAGCGGGTCTTTTTGGTGGCTACACCTTC. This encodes CASKAGLFGGYTF.

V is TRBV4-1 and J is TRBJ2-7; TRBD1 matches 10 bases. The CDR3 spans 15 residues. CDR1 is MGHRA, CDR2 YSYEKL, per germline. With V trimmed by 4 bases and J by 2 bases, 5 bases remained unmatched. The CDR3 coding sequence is TGCGCCAGCAGCCCGGTTGGGACAGGGGCCTACGAGCAGTACTTC. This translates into CASSPVGTGAYEQYF.

The CDR3 sequence is CASSQSSMNTEAFF. Written as DNA, the CDR3 is TGCGCCAGCAGCCAGTCCAGTATGAACACTGAAGCTTTCTTT. The chain has TRBV4-1 and TRBJ1-1, with D hard to call. The CDR3 is made up of 14 amino acids. V was shortened by 3 bases and J by 0 bases, with 8 bases between the two germline ends. From germline, CDR1 is MGHRA and CDR2 YSYEKL.

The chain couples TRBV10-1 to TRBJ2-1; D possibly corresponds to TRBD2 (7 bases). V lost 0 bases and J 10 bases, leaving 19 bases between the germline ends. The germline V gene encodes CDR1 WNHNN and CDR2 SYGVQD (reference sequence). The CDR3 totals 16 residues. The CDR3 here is CASSESGGLSLGEQFF. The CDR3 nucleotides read TGCGCCAGCAGTGAGTCGGGGGGGCTAAGTCTGGGGGAGCAGTTCTTC.

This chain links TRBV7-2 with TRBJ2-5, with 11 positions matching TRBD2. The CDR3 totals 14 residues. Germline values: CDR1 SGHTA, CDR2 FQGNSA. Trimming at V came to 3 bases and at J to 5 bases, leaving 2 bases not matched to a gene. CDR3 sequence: CASSLGLAVETQYF. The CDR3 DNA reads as TGTGCCAGCAGCTTGGGACTAGCGGTTGAGACCCAGTACTTC.

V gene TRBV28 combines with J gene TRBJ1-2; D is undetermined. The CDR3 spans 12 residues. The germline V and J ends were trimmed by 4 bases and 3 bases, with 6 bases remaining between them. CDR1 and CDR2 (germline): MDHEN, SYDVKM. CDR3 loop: CASSWQDYGYTF. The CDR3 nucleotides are TGTGCCAGCAGTTGGCAGGACTATGGCTACACCTTC.

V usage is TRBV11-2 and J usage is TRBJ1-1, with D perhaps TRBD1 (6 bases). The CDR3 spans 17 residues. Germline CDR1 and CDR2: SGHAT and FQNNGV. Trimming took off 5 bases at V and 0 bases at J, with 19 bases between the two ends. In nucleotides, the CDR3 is TGTGCCAGCAGCGACACCTGGACAGCACCTGTGAACACTGAAGCTTTCTTT. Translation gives CASSDTWTAPVNTEAFF.

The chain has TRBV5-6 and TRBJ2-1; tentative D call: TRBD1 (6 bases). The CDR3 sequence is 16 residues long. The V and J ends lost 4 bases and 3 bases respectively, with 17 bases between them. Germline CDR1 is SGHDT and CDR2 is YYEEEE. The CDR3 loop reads CASSGYSGQIYNEQFF. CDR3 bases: TGTGCCAGCAGCGGCTACTCGGGACAAATCTACAATGAGCAGTTCTTC.

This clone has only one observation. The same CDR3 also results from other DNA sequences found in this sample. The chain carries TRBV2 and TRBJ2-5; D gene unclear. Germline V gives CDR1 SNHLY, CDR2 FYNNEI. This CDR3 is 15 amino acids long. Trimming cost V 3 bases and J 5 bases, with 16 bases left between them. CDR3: CASSEPYLVEETQYF. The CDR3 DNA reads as TGTGCCAGCAGTGAGCCTTATTTGGTAGAGGAGACCCAGTACTTC.

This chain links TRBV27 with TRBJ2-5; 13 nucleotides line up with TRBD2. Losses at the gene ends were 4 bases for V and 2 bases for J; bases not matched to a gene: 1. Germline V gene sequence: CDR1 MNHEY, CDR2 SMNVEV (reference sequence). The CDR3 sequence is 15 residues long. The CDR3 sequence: CASSSTSGGQETQYF. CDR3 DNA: TGTGCCAGCAGTTCGACTAGCGGGGGGCAAGAGACCCAGTACTTC.

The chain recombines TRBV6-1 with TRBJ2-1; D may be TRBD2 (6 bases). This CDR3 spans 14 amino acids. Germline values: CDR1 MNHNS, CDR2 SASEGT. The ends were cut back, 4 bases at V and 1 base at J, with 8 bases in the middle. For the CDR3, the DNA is TGTGCCAGCAGTGTTGCGGGGTCCTACAATGAGCAGTTCTTC. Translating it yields CASSVAGSYNEQFF.

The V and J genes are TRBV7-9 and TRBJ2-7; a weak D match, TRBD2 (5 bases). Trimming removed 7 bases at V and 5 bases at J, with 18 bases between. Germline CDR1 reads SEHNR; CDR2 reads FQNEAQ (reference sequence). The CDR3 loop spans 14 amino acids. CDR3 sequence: CASTFSSGLDEQYF. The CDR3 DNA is TGTGCCAGCACCTTCTCAAGCGGCCTCGACGAGCAGTACTTC.

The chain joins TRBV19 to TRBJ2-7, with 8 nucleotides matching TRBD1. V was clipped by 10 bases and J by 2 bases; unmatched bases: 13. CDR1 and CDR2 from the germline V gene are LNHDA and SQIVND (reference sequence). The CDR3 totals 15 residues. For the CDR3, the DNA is TGTGCCACCCAACCCCAGACAGGGGAAGCCTACGAGCAGTACTTC. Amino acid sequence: CATQPQTGEAYEQYF.

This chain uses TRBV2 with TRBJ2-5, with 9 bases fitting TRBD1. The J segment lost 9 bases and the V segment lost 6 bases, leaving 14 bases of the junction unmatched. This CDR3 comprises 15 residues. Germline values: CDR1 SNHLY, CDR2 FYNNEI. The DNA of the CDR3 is TGTGCCAGCAGGGGGGACAGGGACCTTTCGGTGGCCCAGTACTTC. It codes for CASRGDRDLSVAQYF.

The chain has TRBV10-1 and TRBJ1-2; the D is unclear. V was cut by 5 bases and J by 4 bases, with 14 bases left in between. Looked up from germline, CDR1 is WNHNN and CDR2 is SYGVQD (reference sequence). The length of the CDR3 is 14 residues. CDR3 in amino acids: CASSPEPFPYGYTF. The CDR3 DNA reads TGCGCCAGCAGTCCCGAGCCATTTCCCTATGGCTACACCTTC.

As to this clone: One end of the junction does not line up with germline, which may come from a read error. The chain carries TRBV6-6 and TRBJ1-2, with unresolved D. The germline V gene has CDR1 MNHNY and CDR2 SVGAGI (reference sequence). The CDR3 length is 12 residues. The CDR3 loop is CASIAENYGYPF. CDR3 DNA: TGTGCCAGCATCGCGGAGAACTATGGCTACCCCTTC.

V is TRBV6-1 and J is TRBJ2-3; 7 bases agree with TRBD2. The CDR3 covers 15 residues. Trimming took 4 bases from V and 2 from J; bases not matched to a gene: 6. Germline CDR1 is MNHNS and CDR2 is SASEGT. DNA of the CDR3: TGTGCCAGCAGTGTTGTGGGGGACTACACAGATACGCAGTATTTT. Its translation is CASSVVGDYTDTQYF.

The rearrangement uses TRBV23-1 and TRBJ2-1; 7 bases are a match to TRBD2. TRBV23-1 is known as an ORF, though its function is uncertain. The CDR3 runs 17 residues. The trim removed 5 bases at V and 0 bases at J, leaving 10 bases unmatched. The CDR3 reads CASSSTPGGSSYNEQFF. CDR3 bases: TGCGCCAGCAGTTCTACCCCCGGGGGGAGCTCCTACAATGAGCAGTTCTTC.

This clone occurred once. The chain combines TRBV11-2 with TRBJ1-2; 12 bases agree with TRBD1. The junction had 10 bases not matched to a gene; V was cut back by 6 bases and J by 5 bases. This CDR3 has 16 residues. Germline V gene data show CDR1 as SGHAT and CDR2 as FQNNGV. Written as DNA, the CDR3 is TGTGCCAGCAGATCACCGGGACAGGGGGCTCGGTATGGCTACACCTTC. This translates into CASRSPGQGARYGYTF.

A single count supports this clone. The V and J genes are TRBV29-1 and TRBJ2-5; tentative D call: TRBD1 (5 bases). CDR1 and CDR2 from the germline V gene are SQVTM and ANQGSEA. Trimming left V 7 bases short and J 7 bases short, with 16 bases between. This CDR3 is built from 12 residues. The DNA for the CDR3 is TGCAGCGCCCTACAGGAAGGGTTGACCCAGTACTTC. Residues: CSALQEGLTQYF.

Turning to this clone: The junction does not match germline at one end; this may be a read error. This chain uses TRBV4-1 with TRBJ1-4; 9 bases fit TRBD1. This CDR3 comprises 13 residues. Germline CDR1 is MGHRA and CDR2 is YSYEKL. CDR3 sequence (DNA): TGCGCCAGCAGCCAAGAGGAGGACAGGGGTAAGGGTTTT. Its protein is CASSQEEDRGKGF.

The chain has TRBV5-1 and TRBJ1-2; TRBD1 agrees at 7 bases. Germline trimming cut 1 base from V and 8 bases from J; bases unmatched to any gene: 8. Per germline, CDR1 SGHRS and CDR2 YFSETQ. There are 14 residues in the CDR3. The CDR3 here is CASSLTGAGTGYTF. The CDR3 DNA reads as TGCGCCAGCAGCTTGACAGGGGCAGGGACAGGCTACACCTTC.

The chain's CDR3 is CASSLSGQISYGYTF. The CDR3 DNA sequence: TGTGCCAGCAGTTTATCGGGGCAGATAAGTTATGGCTACACCTTC. V usage is TRBV27 and J usage is TRBJ1-2, with D possibly matching TRBD1 (5 bases). The CDR3 consists of 15 residues. V lost 0 bases, J lost 5 bases, and 13 bases lay in between. CDR1 and CDR2 (germline): MNHEY, SMNVEV (reference sequence).

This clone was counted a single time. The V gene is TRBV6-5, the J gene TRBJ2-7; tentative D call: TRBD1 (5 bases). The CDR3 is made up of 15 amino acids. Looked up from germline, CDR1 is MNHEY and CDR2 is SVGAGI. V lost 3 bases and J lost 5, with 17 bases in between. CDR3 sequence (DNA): TGTGCCAGCAGTTATACGGTGGTCAGGGCGAACGAGCAGTACTTC. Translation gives CASSYTVVRANEQYF.